In its sample, the clone carrying this T cell receptor (beta chain) was seen a few times. Its specificity is not known. The data were obtained in a study of T cell repertoires in cytomegalovirus infection. The overall study: Epitope selection comprised recently identified HLA-C-restricted CMV epitopes and well-studied HLA-B-restricted CMV epitopes.

Regarding the study as a whole: Summed frequency of public TCR beta families distinguished CMV carriers with the relevant HLA. Predominance within the ex vivo response was attributable to HLA-C-restricted CMV-specific TCR beta clonotypes.

V shed 1 base, J shed 1 base, and the junction held 6 bases outside the gene matches. Germline V lookup: CDR1 SGHVS, CDR2 FNYEAQ. The CDR3 consists of 17 residues. TCRdb reanalysed the reads using MiXCR and keeps one entry per CDR3 protein. Among roughly 500,000 distinct CDR3 sequences, about 44% were seen once, and the ten largest hold about 41%. The source is a human donor in good health (CMV status not recorded). Some clones in this sample may be carry-over from other donors' samples. The rearrangement joins TRBV7-6 to TRBJ2-1, with 8 bases that match TRBD2. This sample comprised cultured PBMCs, obtained from culture after CMV antigen stimulation. The CDR3 sequence: CASSLEPGTSSYNEQFF. The CDR3 DNA follows: TGTGCCAGCAGCTTAGAGCCCGGGACTAGTTCCTACAATGAGCAGTTCTTC.